The entry below gives a single T cell receptor (beta chain) sequence along with its context. The V end lost 6 bases, the J end lost 3 bases, and 22 bases lay between the germline ends. Germline-derived CDR1 and CDR2 are SGHRS and YFSETQ. The CDR3 runs to 16 residues. Here immunoSEQ multiplex PCR was the method, and the copy in TCRdb shows in-frame clones only, minus some. In the table there are roughly 500,000 clones, 70% to 90% of which are singletons. This sample stems from a study of blood T cell repertoires in COVID-19. Study at large: Acute and convalescent COVID-19 samples came from the United States, Italy and Spain.

The recovered donors of Cohort 3 showed two negative PCRs, clearance, or symptom resolution. The gene calls are TRBV5-1 and TRBJ2-7, with a tentative D call TRBD1 (6 bases). The receptor was isolated from a woman aged 55-69 years who had recovered from COVID-19. The material sequenced was PBMCs or T cells enriched from blood (not recorded which). Here the CDR3 reads CASKEQGSKMSYEQYF. The CDR3 bases are TGCGCCAGCAAGGAACAGGGTTCGAAGATGAGCTACGAGCAGTACTTC.